This TCR beta chain was captured by sequencing in a study of cytomegalovirus exposure and HLA in healthy donors. Study outcomes and limitations: An analysis was carried out later, and it reportedly showed fewer N-insertions in an Asian-associated ancestry cluster than the approximately 610-donor mean.

PCR primers comprised 60 Vbeta and 13 Jbeta primers. Produced via immunoSEQ multiplex PCR; TCRdb's table is partial and in-frame only. The table includes roughly 100,000 clones, 13% to 15% detected once. As to this clone: Its antigen is still unknown.

This receptor was identified in a female donor in good health and CMV-seronegative. The sample taken for sequencing was PBMCs.

The CDR3: CASSIDRNYGYTF. CDR3 sequence (DNA): TGTGCCAGCAGCATCGACAGGAACTATGGCTACACCTTC. This sequence joins TRBV6-5 and TRBJ1-2; D is perhaps TRBD1 (6 bases). Trimming cost V 6 bases and J 2 bases, with 10 bases left between them. The CDR3 contains 13 residues. Germline-derived CDR1 and CDR2 are MNHEY and SVGAGI.